These T cell receptor beta chains were read from a single sample in a study of vaccination and CD4 T cells after COVID-19. MiXCR, run by TCRdb on the PCR reads, gives a single entry per CDR3 protein. The sample holds 20,000 to 25,000 distinct CDR3 sequences, around 30% seen once. Antigens for these TCRs are unknown. Sequences were derived from CD4+ T cells from blood, cultured in vitro, sampled about 7 months after SARS-CoV-2 vaccination. These receptor sequences come from a human donor who had recovered from COVID-19. Each CDR3 is given with its conserved first and last residue. Each record gives: clone size, D gene, J gene, V gene, CDR3 DNA, CDR3 protein. D genes are given only for firm matches. Not all rows give a size; the values are once, few, many and, for expanded clones, a class.

few . TRBJ1-6 TRBV6-4 TGTGCCAGCAGTGACAGGGGTAATTCACCCCTCCACTTT CASSDRGNSPLHF
. TRBD1 TRBJ1-1 TRBV28 TGTGCCAGCAGTTTGGTACAGGGGGCTGGTACTGAAGCTTTCTTT CASSLVQGAGTEAFF
few . TRBJ2-7 TRBV19 TGTGCCAGTAGTCCTCGGACATTCTACGAGCAGTACTTC CASSPRTFYEQYF
. . TRBJ1-1 TRBV5-4 TGTGCCAGCAGCTCCAACAGGGCCAAGAACACTGAAGCTTTCTTT CASSSNRAKNTEAFF
few . TRBJ1-1 TRBV28 TGTGCCAGCAGTTATGAGATGAACACTGAAGCTTTCTTT CASSYEMNTEAFF
few TRBD2 TRBJ2-5 TRBV20-1 TGCAGTGCCCAAACGGGGTTAGCGGGAGAAGGAGGGGAGACCCAGTACTTC CSAQTGLAGEGGETQYF
few . TRBJ1-1 TRBV6-1 TGTGCCAGCAGTGAAAGGCGGGGTTGGACTGAAGCTTTCTTT CASSERRGWTEAFF
. TRBD1 TRBJ2-5 TRBV6-1 TGTGCCAGCAGTGAGCGGGGACAGGTTCAAGAGACCCAGTACTTC CASSERGQVQETQYF
. TRBD1 TRBJ1-4 TRBV7-9 TGTGCCAGCAGCCCGGGGGCCGGGACAGGGGAAAAACTGTTTTTT CASSPGAGTGEKLFF
few TRBD2 TRBJ2-7 TRBV27 TGTGCCAGCAGTTTATCCGGGAGGGCAGAATGGAACTACGAGCAGTACTTC CASSLSGRAEWNYEQYF
. . TRBJ2-5 TRBV10-3 TGTGCCATCAGTGAGTCGACTCCCAGCGGAGAAGAGACCCAGTACTTC CAISESTPSGEETQYF
few TRBD2 TRBJ2-1 TRBV24-1 TGTGCCACCAGTGATTTGCGGACTAGAGACAATGAGCAGTTCTTC CATSDLRTRDNEQFF
. . TRBJ1-1 TRBV6-1 TGTGCCAGCAGTCAACAGGGAGTGAACACTGAAGCTTTCTTT CASSQQGVNTEAFF
medium-sized . TRBJ2-5 TRBV27 TGTGCCAGCAGTGCGACAGGACAGATCCAAGAGACCCAGTACTTC CASSATGQIQETQYF
. . TRBJ1-3 TRBV6-2/TRBV6-3 TGTGCCAGCAACCAATCCCCCGACAGACGGGCTGGAAACACCATATATTTT CASNQSPDRRAGNTIYF
few . TRBJ2-7 TRBV21-1 TGTGCCAGCCCCTCTGAATGGGTCTACGAGCAGTACTTC CASPSEWVYEQYF
. . TRBJ1-6 TRBV11-3 TGTGCCAGCAGCTTAATCCCCCAGGGCCTCCCCGAACCCTATAATTCACCCCTCCACTTT CASSLIPQGLPEPYNSPLHF
few TRBD1 TRBJ2-7 TRBV20-1 TGCAGTGCTACCCGAAGGACAGGGCCTTTCCTGTTC CSATRRTGPFLF
. TRBD2 TRBJ2-5 TRBV6-6 TGTGCCAGCGGGGGGACTAGCGCGAATCAAGAGACCCAGTACTTC CASGGTSANQETQYF
. . TRBJ2-7 TRBV20-1 TGCAGTGCTGGGACATGGGCTAGCGGAGCCTACGAGCAGTACTTC CSAGTWASGAYEQYF
. . TRBJ2-1 TRBV20-1 TGCAGTGCTAGAGATCTGGTCGCCGAGAGAATCAGCTCCTACAATGAGCAGTTCTTC CSARDLVAERISSYNEQFF
. . TRBJ2-7 TRBV20-1 TGCAGTGCTTATAATAGCGTCCTCTACGAGCAGTACTTC CSAYNSVLYEQYF
few . TRBJ2-7 TRBV20-1 TGCAGTGCTAGTCCCTACCGAGACGAGCAGTACTTC CSASPYRDEQYF
. TRBD1 TRBJ1-1 TRBV20-1 TGCAGTGCTAGAGAGAGAGCCCGGGACAGGGGAATCATGAACACTGAAGCTTTCTTT CSARERARDRGIMNTEAFF
. TRBD2 TRBJ2-3 TRBV6-2/TRBV6-3 TGTGCCAGCAGAGGACTAGCGGGGACTAGCACAGATACGCAGTATTTT CASRGLAGTSTDTQYF
. TRBD1 TRBJ2-7 TRBV10-2 TGCGCCAGCAGGGATCACAGGGGGCCGTCGTACGAGCAGTACTTC CASRDHRGPSYEQYF
. . TRBJ2-1 TRBV10-1 TGCGCCAGCAGTGAAGGGTCTTCATCGTTCAATGAGCAGTTCTTC CASSEGSSSFNEQFF
. TRBD2 TRBJ2-7 TRBV20-1 TGCAGTGCCAGCGCACTAGCGGGCCTCGAGCAGTACTTC CSASALAGLEQYF
. . TRBJ2-1 TRBV20-1 TGCAGTGCTAGATTGTCCGGGACCCGGTGGGACAATGAGCAGTTCTTC CSARLSGTRWDNEQFF
few TRBD2 TRBJ2-5 TRBV27 TGTGCCAGCAGTGCCGCGGAGCGGGAAAACGAGACCCAGTACTTC CASSAAERENETQYF
. TRBD2 TRBJ2-1 TRBV6-5 TGTGCCAGCAGTTACTCTGGTAGCGGGAGTTTCTACAATGAGCAGTTCTTC CASSYSGSGSFYNEQFF
once . TRBJ1-5 TRBV6-2/TRBV6-3 TGTGCCAGCAGTTTCGCAGGGCGCAATCAGCCCCAGCATTTT CASSFAGRNQPQHF
. TRBD1 TRBJ2-7 TRBV7-2 TGTGCCAGCAGCTTAGATACCGGGACAGTACTCTACGAGCAGTACTTC CASSLDTGTVLYEQYF
. TRBD1 TRBJ2-3 TRBV24-1 TGTGCCACCAGTGATAGGACAGGGAATACAGATACGCAGTATTTT CATSDRTGNTDTQYF
few . TRBJ2-1 TRBV24-1 TGTGCCACCAGTGCGGAGCGGTCCTACAATGAGCAGTTCTTC CATSAERSYNEQFF
few . TRBJ2-5 TRBV7-9 TGTGCCAGCAGCTTAGCATGGGGCCAGGGGGAGACCCAGTACTTC CASSLAWGQGETQYF
. . TRBJ1-5 TRBV6-1 TGTGCCAGCAGTGCGAATGACAGGTCCAATCAGCCCCAGCATTTT CASSANDRSNQPQHF
. TRBD2 TRBJ2-1 TRBV7-9 TGTGCCAGCAGCGCAAAAGGGGGACTAGGGAGAGATGAGCAGTTCTTC CASSAKGGLGRDEQFF
once . TRBJ2-6 TRBV19 TGTGCCAGTAGTATCACACAGGGTTCTGGGGCCAACGTCCTGACTTTC CASSITQGSGANVLTF
. TRBD1 TRBJ2-2 TRBV28 TGTGCCAGCAGAACAGGGGAAGAGAGCACCGGGGAGCTGTTTTTT CASRTGEESTGELFF
many . TRBJ1-5 TRBV20-1 TGCAGTGCTTTTGGGGATAGCAATCAGCCCCAGCATTTT CSAFGDSNQPQHF
. . TRBJ2-1 TRBV20-1 TGCAGTGCTAGACCGGACCCCGACAATGAGCAGTTCTTC CSARPDPDNEQFF
. . TRBJ2-7 TRBV28 TGTGCCAGCAGTTTGGGCTTATCCTACGAGCAGTACTTC CASSLGLSYEQYF
few TRBD2 TRBJ2-3 TRBV6-1 TGTGCCAGCAGTCCGGGACTAGCGTCCGATACGCAGTATTTT CASSPGLASDTQYF
. . TRBJ1-2 TRBV7-2 TGTGCCAGCTCTGGACGGGTTAGCTATGGCTACACCTTC CASSGRVSYGYTF
. . TRBJ1-1 TRBV28 TGTGCCAGCACGACTATTAAGGGGAGGGCTGAAGCTTTCTTT CASTTIKGRAEAFF
few . TRBJ2-7 TRBV28 TGTGCCATCCGGGGGGCAAACTACGAGCAGTACTTC CAIRGANYEQYF
. TRBD1 TRBJ1-2 TRBV6-1 TGTGCCAGCAGTCGCGCCGGGACAGGGAATGGCTACACCTTC CASSRAGTGNGYTF
once TRBD1 TRBJ2-3 TRBV28 TGTGCCAGCAGCACAGGGGGCGGAAGCACAGATACGCAGTATTTT CASSTGGGSTDTQYF
. TRBD1 TRBJ1-2 TRBV11-2 TGTGCCAGCAGCGCCCAGGGGGCGTATGGCTACACCTTC CASSAQGAYGYTF
. TRBD2 TRBJ2-7 TRBV28 TGTGCCAGCAGTTCGCCGGGGGGGAGCTCCTACGAGCAGTACTTC CASSSPGGSSYEQYF
few . TRBJ2-7 TRBV4-1 TGCGCCAGCAGCCAAGGGGGGCCGAACGAGCAGTACTTC CASSQGGPNEQYF
. TRBD1 TRBJ2-7 TRBV7-2 TGTGCCAGCAGCTTAGTTACAGGGGGGTACGAGCAGTACTTC CASSLVTGGYEQYF
. TRBD1 TRBJ1-5 TRBV19 TGTGCCAGTACCGTTAGGGGGCGCAGCAATCAGCCCCAGCATTTT CASTVRGRSNQPQHF
. . TRBJ2-3 TRBV20-1 TGCAGTGTTTCTTCCAGGGGCGGGAGCACAGATACGCAGTATTTT CSVSSRGGSTDTQYF